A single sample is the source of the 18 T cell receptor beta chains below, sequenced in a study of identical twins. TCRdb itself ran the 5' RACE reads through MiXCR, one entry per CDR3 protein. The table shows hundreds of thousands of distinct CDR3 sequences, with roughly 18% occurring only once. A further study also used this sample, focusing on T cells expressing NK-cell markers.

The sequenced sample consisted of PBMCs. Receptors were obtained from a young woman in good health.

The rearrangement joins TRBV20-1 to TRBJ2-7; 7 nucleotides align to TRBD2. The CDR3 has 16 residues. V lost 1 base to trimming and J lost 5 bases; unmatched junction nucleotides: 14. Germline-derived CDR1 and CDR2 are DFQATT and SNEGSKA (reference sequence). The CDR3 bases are TGCAGTGCTAGAGTTGGAGCGGGGAGGGTTATCGACGAGCAGTACTTC. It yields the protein CSARVGAGRVIDEQYF.

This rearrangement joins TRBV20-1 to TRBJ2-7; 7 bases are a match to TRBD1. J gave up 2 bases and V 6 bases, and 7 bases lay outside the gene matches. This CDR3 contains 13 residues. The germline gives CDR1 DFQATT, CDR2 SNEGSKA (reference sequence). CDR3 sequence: CSAGDRATYEQYF. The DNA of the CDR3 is TGCAGTGCGGGAGACAGGGCAACCTACGAGCAGTACTTC.

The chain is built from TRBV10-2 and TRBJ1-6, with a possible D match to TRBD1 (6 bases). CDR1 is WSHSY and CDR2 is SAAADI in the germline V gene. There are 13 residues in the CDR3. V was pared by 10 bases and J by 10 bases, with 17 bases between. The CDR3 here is CANADSIRSPLHF. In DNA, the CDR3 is TGCGCCAACGCGGACAGTATAAGGTCACCCCTCCACTTT.

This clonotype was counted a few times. The CDR3 sequence is CASSPQHLYEQYF. Here the CDR3 DNA reads TGTGCCAGCTCACCACAACACCTCTACGAGCAGTACTTC. This chain joins TRBV18 and TRBJ2-7, with no clear D. This CDR3 spans 13 amino acids. The germline V gene has CDR1 KGHSH and CDR2 LQKENI. Trimming shortened V by 1 base and J by 3 bases, and 7 bases separated the two germline ends. Full variable domain (outside the CDR3, taken from reference TRBV18 and TRBJ2-7): NAGVMQNPRHLVRRRGQEARLRCSPMKGHSHVYWYRQLPEEGLKFMVYLQKENIIDESGMPKERFSAEFPKEGPSILRIQQVVRGDSAAYFCASSPQHLYEQYFGPGTRLTVT.

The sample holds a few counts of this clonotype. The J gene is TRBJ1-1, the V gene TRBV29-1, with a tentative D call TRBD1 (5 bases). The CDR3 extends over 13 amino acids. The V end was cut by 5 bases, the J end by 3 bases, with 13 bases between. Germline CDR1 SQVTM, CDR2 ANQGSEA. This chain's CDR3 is CSVLAGGDTEAFF. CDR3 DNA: TGCAGCGTTTTAGCCGGGGGAGACACTGAAGCTTTCTTT.

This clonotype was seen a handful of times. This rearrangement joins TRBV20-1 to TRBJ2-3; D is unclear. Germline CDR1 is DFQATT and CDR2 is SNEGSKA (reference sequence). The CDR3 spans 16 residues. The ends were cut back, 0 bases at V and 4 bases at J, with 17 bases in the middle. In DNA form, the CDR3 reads TGCAGTGCTAGAGATCTTCCCTGGCTAGACGCAGATACGCAGTATTTT. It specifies CSARDLPWLDADTQYF.

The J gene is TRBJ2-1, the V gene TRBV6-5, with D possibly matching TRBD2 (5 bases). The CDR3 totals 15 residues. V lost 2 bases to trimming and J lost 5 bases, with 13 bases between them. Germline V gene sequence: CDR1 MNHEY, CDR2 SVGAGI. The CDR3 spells CASSYGWGVDNEQFF. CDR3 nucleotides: TGTGCCAGCAGTTACGGGTGGGGAGTCGACAATGAGCAGTTCTTC.

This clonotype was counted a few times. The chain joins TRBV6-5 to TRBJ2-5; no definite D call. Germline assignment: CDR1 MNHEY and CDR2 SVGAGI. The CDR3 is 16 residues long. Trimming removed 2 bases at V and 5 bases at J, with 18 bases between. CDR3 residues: CASSYHSGRLTETQYF. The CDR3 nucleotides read TGTGCCAGCAGTTACCATTCGGGCAGGTTGACGGAGACCCAGTACTTC.

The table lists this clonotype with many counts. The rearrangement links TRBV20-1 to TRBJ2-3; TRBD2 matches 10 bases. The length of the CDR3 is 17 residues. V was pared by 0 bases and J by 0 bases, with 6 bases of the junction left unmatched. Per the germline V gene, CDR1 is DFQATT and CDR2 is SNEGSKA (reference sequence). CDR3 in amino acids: CSARDFRTSGSTDTQYF. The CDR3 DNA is TGCAGTGCTAGAGATTTTAGGACTAGCGGAAGCACAGATACGCAGTATTTT.

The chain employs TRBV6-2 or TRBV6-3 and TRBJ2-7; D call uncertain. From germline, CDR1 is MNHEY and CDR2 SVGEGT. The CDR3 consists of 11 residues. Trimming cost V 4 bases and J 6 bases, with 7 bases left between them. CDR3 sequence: CASSSFSEQYF. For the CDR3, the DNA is TGTGCCAGCAGTTCATTTAGCGAGCAGTACTTC.

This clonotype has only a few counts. The CDR3 loop reads CASRRVLEDNEQFF. The CDR3 nucleotides are TGTGCCAGCAGACGTGTCTTAGAGGACAATGAGCAGTTCTTC. The rearrangement links TRBV7-9 to TRBJ2-1, with D unresolved. Germline loops: CDR1 SEHNR, CDR2 FQNEAQ (reference sequence). V was trimmed by 6 bases and J by 5 bases, leaving 14 bases between them. There are 14 residues in the CDR3.

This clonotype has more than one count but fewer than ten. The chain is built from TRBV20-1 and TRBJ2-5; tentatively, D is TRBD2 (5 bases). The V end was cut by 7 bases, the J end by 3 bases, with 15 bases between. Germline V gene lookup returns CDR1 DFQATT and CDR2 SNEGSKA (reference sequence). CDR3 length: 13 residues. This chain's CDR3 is CSVMGSGKETQYF. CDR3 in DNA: TGCAGTGTGATGGGGAGTGGCAAAGAGACCCAGTACTTC.

The CDR3 DNA is TGTGCCATCAAACGCACTAGCGGAAGCACAGATACGCAGTATTTT. The encoded protein is CAIKRTSGSTDTQYF. The V and J genes are TRBV10-3 and TRBJ2-3; 8 bases fit TRBD2. The CDR3 sequence is 15 residues long. With V trimmed by 7 bases and J by 0 bases, 6 bases remained unmatched. Germline V gene data show CDR1 as ENHRY and CDR2 as SYGVKD.

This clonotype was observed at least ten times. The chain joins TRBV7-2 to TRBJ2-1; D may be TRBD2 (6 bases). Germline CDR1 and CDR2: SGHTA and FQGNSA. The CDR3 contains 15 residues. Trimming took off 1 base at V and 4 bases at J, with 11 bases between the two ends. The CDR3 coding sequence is TGTGCCAGCAGCTTAGTTGGCGGGGCTTACAATGAGCAGTTCTTC. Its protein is CASSLVGGAYNEQFF.

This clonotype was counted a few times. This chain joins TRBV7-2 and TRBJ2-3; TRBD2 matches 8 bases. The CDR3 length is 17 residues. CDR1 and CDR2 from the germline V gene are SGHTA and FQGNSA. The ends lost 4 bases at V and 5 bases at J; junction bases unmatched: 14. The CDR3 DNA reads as TGTGCCAGCAGCTCACTAGCGGATTTTTGGTCGGGAGATACGCAGTATTTT. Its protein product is CASSSLADFWSGDTQYF.

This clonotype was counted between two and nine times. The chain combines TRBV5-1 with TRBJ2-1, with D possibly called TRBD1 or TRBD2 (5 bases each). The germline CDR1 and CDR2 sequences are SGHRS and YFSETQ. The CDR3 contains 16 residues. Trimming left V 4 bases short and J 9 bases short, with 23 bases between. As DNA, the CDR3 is TGCGCCAGCAGCCTCCCCCGGACTGGGGGACCTGGTGAGCAGTTCTTC. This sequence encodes CASSLPRTGGPGEQFF.

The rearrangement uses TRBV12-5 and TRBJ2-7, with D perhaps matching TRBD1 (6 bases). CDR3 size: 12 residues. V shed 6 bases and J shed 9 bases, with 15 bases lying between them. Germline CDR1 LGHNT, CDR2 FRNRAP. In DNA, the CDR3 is TGTGCTAGTGGAAAACAGGGCACCAGGCAGTACTTC. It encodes CASGKQGTRQYF.

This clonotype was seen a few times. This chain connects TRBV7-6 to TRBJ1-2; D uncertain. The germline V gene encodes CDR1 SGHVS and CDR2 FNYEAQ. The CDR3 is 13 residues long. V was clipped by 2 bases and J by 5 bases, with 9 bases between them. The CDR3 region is CASSLFHRYGYTF. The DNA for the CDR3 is TGTGCCAGCAGCTTATTCCACCGGTATGGCTACACCTTC.